Below are 28 T cell receptor beta chains sequenced from a single sample in a study of blood T cell repertoires in COVID-19. Clones were sequenced by immunoSEQ multiplex PCR, and TCRdb holds only the in-frame ones, with some missing. The sample consists of 150,000 to 200,000 clones, around 81% of them appearing once. Specimen: peripheral blood. The origin of the receptors is a man in his sixties with COVID-19, enrolled during active disease.

This clone has just one count. This chain links TRBV5-6 with TRBJ2-7, with D possibly being TRBD2 (6 bases). Germline values: CDR1 SGHDT, CDR2 YYEEEE. The CDR3 is 15 residues long. Trimming left V 3 bases short and J 0 bases short, with 13 bases between. CDR3 DNA sequence: TGTGCCAGCAGCTGGGGGGTTAGGAGCTCCTACGAGCAGTACTTC. Its protein product is CASSWGVRSSYEQYF. Full variable domain (outside the CDR3, taken from reference TRBV5-6 and TRBJ2-7): DAGVTQSPTHLIKTRGQQVTLRCSPKSGHDTVSWYQQALGQGPQFIFQYYEEEERQRGNFPDRFSGHQFPNYSSELNVNALLLGDSALYLCASSWGVRSSYEQYFGPGTRLTVT.

The CDR3 DNA follows: TGTGCCAGTAGTGTTAGCGGGAGTTACCAAGAGACCCAGTACTTC. Translation gives CASSVSGSYQETQYF. The chain carries TRBV19 and TRBJ2-5, with TRBD2 matching over 9 bases. Per germline, CDR1 LNHDA and CDR2 SQIVND (reference sequence). J lost 0 bases, V lost 5 bases, and 4 bases had no gene match. This CDR3 is 15 amino acids long. The full variable domain, completed using reference TRBV19 and TRBJ2-5, is DGGITQSPKYLFRKEGQNVTLSCEQNLNHDAMYWYRQDPGQGLRLIYYSQIVNDFQKGDIAEGYSVSREKKESFPLTVTSAQKNPTAFYLCASSVSGSYQETQYFGPGTRLLVL.

The rearrangement uses TRBV20-1 and TRBJ2-1, with a tentative D call TRBD1 (6 bases). V was shortened by 4 bases and J by 7 bases, with 8 bases between the two germline ends. Germline loops: CDR1 DFQATT, CDR2 SNEGSKA (reference sequence). CDR3 length: 11 residues. The chain's CDR3 is CSAIRGNEQFF. DNA of the CDR3: TGCAGTGCTATAAGGGGGAATGAGCAGTTCTTC.

The rearrangement links TRBV5-1 to TRBJ1-1, with D uncertain. V was trimmed by 0 bases and J by 5 bases, leaving 8 bases between them. Germline CDR1 and CDR2: SGHRS and YFSETQ. The CDR3 extends over 13 amino acids. CDR3 bases: TGCGCCAGCAGCTTGGGACCGGGGACTGAAGCTTTCTTT. Its translation: CASSLGPGTEAFF.

CDR3 amino acids: CATLADRDRGYTF. The DNA for the CDR3 is TGTGCCACTCTAGCCGACAGGGATAGAGGCTACACCTTC. The chain combines TRBV10-3 with TRBJ1-2; 7 bases are shared with TRBD1. V trimming: 10 bases; J trimming: 8 bases; junction bases outside the gene matches: 13. The germline V gene has CDR1 ENHRY and CDR2 SYGVKD. The CDR3 is made up of 13 amino acids.

V is TRBV4-2 and J is TRBJ1-1; D unresolved. The V and J ends lost 3 bases and 1 base respectively, with 12 bases between them. The CDR3 has 15 amino acids. The germline V gene encodes CDR1 LGHNA and CDR2 YNFKEQ. DNA of the CDR3: TGTGCCAGCAGCCAGCACGCAACAGAGAACACTGAAGCTTTCTTT. Protein product: CASSQHATENTEAFF.

This clone was seen only once. The chain joins TRBV18 to TRBJ1-5; D perhaps matches TRBD1 (6 bases). The V gene lost 2 bases and the J gene lost 1 base, with 15 bases spanning the gap. The CDR3 runs 17 residues. Germline CDR1 KGHSH, CDR2 LQKENI. For the CDR3, the DNA is TGTGCCAGCTCACCAATGGGGGGGGCGCAGAGCAATCAGCCCCAGCATTTT. This sequence encodes CASSPMGGAQSNQPQHF.

The chain employs TRBV6-5 and TRBJ2-1; 8 nucleotides agree with TRBD2. Germline assignment: CDR1 MNHEY and CDR2 SVGAGI. V trimming: 6 bases; J trimming: 6 bases; junction bases outside the gene matches: 7. The CDR3 totals 14 residues. The CDR3: CASSIGLAVNEQFF. As DNA, the CDR3 is TGTGCCAGCAGCATCGGACTAGCAGTCAATGAGCAGTTCTTC.

The chain couples TRBV19 to TRBJ1-6; TRBD1 agrees at 7 bases. V trimming: 5 bases; J trimming: 9 bases; junction bases outside the gene matches: 4. There are 13 residues in the CDR3. Germline CDR1 reads LNHDA; CDR2 reads SQIVND (reference sequence). CDR3 bases: TGTGCCAGTAGTGGGGACAGCAGTTCACCCCTCCACTTT. Protein sequence: CASSGDSSSPLHF.

This chain joins TRBV27 and TRBJ1-2, with D perhaps matching TRBD1 (6 bases). The CDR3 runs 16 residues. The V end was cut by 3 bases, the J end by 7 bases, with 21 bases between. Germline CDR1 is MNHEY and CDR2 is SMNVEV (reference sequence). CDR3 sequence: CASSFSAGGGGRGYTF. In nucleotides, the CDR3 is TGTGCCAGCAGTTTCTCGGCGGGGGGGGGCGGTCGTGGCTACACCTTC.

J is TRBJ1-2 and V is TRBV4-3; D is possibly TRBD1 (6 bases). The ends were cut back, 5 bases at V and 3 bases at J, with 10 bases in the middle. CDR3 length: 13 amino acids. Per the germline V gene, CDR1 is LGHNA and CDR2 is YSLEER. CDR3 nucleotides: TGCGCCAGCAGCTCGTGGACAGACTATGGCTACACCTTC. As protein: CASSSWTDYGYTF.

The chain combines TRBV19 with TRBJ1-5; 7 bases match TRBD1. The CDR3 loop spans 16 amino acids. Germline V lookup: CDR1 LNHDA, CDR2 SQIVND (reference sequence). J lost 5 bases, V lost 3 bases, and 10 bases had no gene match. CDR3 DNA sequence: TGTGCCAGTAGTATTTTAAGGGTAGGGGGCGATCAGCCCCAGCATTTT. Its protein is CASSILRVGGDQPQHF.

The J gene is TRBJ2-7, the V gene TRBV2; D gene unclear. CDR1 is SNHLY, CDR2 FYNNEI, per germline. The CDR3 is 13 amino acids. Deletions cut 3 bases from V and 0 bases from J, with 6 bases between. The DNA for the CDR3 is TGTGCCAGCAGTGAGAGGAGCTCCTACGAGCAGTACTTC. Its translation is CASSERSSYEQYF.

The chain recombines TRBV15 with TRBJ1-5; possibly TRBD1 for D (6 bases). The CDR3 sequence is 18 residues long. Trimming removed 3 bases from V and 0 bases from J, with 18 bases in between. From germline, CDR1 is LNHNV and CDR2 YYDKDF (reference sequence). CDR3 DNA sequence: TGTGCCACCAGCAGTGCTACAGGGCACTGGTATAGCAATCAGCCCCAGCATTTT. This codes for CATSSATGHWYSNQPQHF.

This clone was seen a single time. The chain couples TRBV5-1 to TRBJ2-1; tentatively, D is TRBD2 (5 bases). CDR1 is SGHRS and CDR2 is YFSETQ in the germline V gene. Trimming took off 2 bases at V and 9 bases at J, with 6 bases between the two ends. The CDR3 runs to 11 residues. CDR3 loop: CASSFGGEQFF. CDR3 coding DNA: TGCGCCAGCAGCTTTGGAGGTGAGCAGTTCTTC.

With respect to this clone: Distinct nucleotide sequences in the sample also encode this CDR3. V and J are TRBV30 and TRBJ1-6, with a weak D call TRBD1 (5 bases). CDR3 length equals 13 residues. CDR1 and CDR2 (germline): GTSNPN, SVGIG (reference sequence). Trimming left V 3 bases short and J 10 bases short, with 13 bases between. In nucleotides, the CDR3 is TGTGCCTGGAGAGGGCAGGGAAGGTCACCCCTCCACTTT. Protein: CAWRGQGRSPLHF.

The chain recombines TRBV6-1 with TRBJ1-5; 9 positions agree with TRBD1. CDR3 length equals 16 residues. CDR1 and CDR2 from the germline V gene are MNHNS and SASEGT. Unmatched junction bases numbered 8, after V lost 2 bases and J lost 6 bases. CDR3 sequence reads: CASSEMGQGVRQPQHF. CDR3 nucleotide sequence: TGTGCCAGCAGTGAAATGGGACAGGGAGTTCGTCAGCCCCAGCATTTT.

Only a few counts were recorded for this clone. The genes are TRBV5-5 and TRBJ1-6; D not certain. The V end lost 10 bases, the J end lost 6 bases, and 23 bases lay between the germline ends. CDR1 is SGHKS and CDR2 is YYEKEE in the germline V gene (reference sequence). The CDR3 contains 16 residues. The DNA for the CDR3 is TGTGCCCAAAAAGATCGGTTTAGAGCGGCTAATTCACCCCTCCACTTT. Amino acids: CAQKDRFRAANSPLHF.

The chain joins TRBV5-4 to TRBJ1-2; TRBD1 aligns across 9 bases. Germline CDR1 and CDR2: SGHNT and YYREEE (reference sequence). The ends lost 4 bases at V and 7 bases at J; junction bases unmatched: 5. The CDR3 runs 13 residues. The CDR3 DNA sequence: TGTGCCAGCAGCAGGGACAGGGACGGTGGCTACACCTTC. Protein product: CASSRDRDGGYTF.

The rearrangement uses TRBV2 and TRBJ2-5; D is perhaps TRBD2 (6 bases). V was trimmed by 6 bases and J by 3 bases, leaving 8 bases between them. The CDR3 has 12 amino acids. CDR1 is SNHLY, CDR2 FYNNEI, per germline. This CDR3 is CASRGLEETQYF. CDR3 DNA sequence: TGTGCCAGCAGGGGACTGGAAGAGACCCAGTACTTC. Filled out from reference TRBV2 and TRBJ2-5, the complete variable domain reads EPEVTQTPSHQVTQMGQEVILRCVPISNHLYFYWYRQILGQKVEFLVSFYNNEISEKSEIFDDQFSVERPDGSNFTLKIRSTKLEDSAMYFCASRGLEETQYFGPGTRLLVL.

This clone was recorded once. V gene TRBV28 combines with J gene TRBJ2-5; 9 bases fit TRBD1. From germline, CDR1 is MDHEN and CDR2 SYDVKM. CDR3 length: 15 amino acids. V shed 5 bases and J 0 bases; nucleotides not matched to a gene: 4. CDR3 in amino acids: CASSGTGFNQETQYF. The CDR3, as DNA: TGTGCCAGCAGTGGGACAGGGTTTAACCAAGAGACCCAGTACTTC.

The rearrangement links TRBV7-9 to TRBJ1-2; weak D call: TRBD1 (6 bases). Per germline, CDR1 SEHNR and CDR2 FQNEAQ (reference sequence). The CDR3 is 14 amino acids. Between the trimmed V and J ends, which lost 0 bases and 8 bases, there was a span of 13 bases. The CDR3, as DNA: TGTGCCAGCAGCTTAGCGTTAACAGGGACAGGCTACACCTTC. It translates to CASSLALTGTGYTF.

The gene calls are TRBV11-2 and TRBJ2-7, with D possibly TRBD2 on 6 matching bases. CDR3 size: 11 residues. Trimming removed 7 bases from V and 6 bases from J, with 10 bases in between. Germline loops: CDR1 SGHAT, CDR2 FQNNGV. The CDR3 region is CASNLGGEQYF. The CDR3 DNA follows: TGTGCCAGCAACTTGGGGGGCGAGCAGTACTTC.

The V and J genes are TRBV7-8 and TRBJ2-7; D is unclear. With 6 bases removed from V and 3 bases from J, the gap between germline ends came to 9 bases. This CDR3 spans 12 amino acids. Germline V CDR1 and CDR2: SGHVS, FQNEAQ. The CDR3 DNA reads as TGTGCCAGCAGGTCCCCGGGCTACGAGCAGTACTTC. Its translation: CASRSPGYEQYF.

This clone was observed a handful of times. The chain recombines TRBV30 with TRBJ2-5; D unresolved. CDR3 length: 13 residues. CDR1 GTSNPN and CDR2 SVGIG come from the germline V gene (reference sequence). V lost 0 bases and J lost 4, with 9 bases in between. The CDR3 protein is CAWSVAGTETQYF. The CDR3 DNA is TGTGCCTGGAGTGTAGCTGGTACAGAGACCCAGTACTTC.

The chain carries TRBV7-2 and TRBJ1-1, with D unresolved. Germline CDR1 is SGHTA and CDR2 is FQGNSA. CDR3 length equals 13 residues. Trimming cost V 7 bases and J 1 base, with 10 bases left between them. The CDR3 reads CASTRGKNTEAFF. In nucleotides, the CDR3 is TGTGCCAGCACCCGAGGTAAGAACACTGAAGCTTTCTTT.

The V call is TRBV4-2, the J call TRBJ1-6; D is possibly TRBD1 (6 bases). The V end was cut by 0 bases, the J end by 6 bases, with 12 bases between. The CDR3 covers 16 residues. Germline V gene lookup returns CDR1 LGHNA and CDR2 YNFKEQ. The CDR3 DNA is TGTGCCAGCAGCCAAGACGGAGAAGGGGGTAATTCACCCCTCCACTTT. It codes for CASSQDGEGGNSPLHF.

The genes are TRBV30 and TRBJ2-1; 10 nucleotides match TRBD2. The trim removed 4 bases at V and 1 base at J, leaving 10 bases unmatched. The germline CDR1 and CDR2 sequences are GTSNPN and SVGIG (reference sequence). There are 17 residues in the CDR3. CDR3 DNA sequence: TGTGCCTGGAAGACTAGCGGGTCCGGGAGTTCCTACAATGAGCAGTTCTTC. It encodes CAWKTSGSGSSYNEQFF.